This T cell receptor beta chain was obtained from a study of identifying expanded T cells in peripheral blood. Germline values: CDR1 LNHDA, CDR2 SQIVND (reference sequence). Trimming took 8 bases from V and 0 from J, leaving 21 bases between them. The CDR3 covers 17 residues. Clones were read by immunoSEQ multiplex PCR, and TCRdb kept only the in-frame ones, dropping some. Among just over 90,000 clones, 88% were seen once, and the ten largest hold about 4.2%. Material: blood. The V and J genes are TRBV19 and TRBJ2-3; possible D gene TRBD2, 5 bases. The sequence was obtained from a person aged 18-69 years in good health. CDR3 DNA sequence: TGTGCCAGTTCTCACCCCCCGGGTCGGACTAGCACAGATACGCAGTATTTT. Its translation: CASSHPPGRTSTDTQYF. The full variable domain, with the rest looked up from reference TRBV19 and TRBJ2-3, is DGGITQSPKYLFRKEGQNVTLSCEQNLNHDAMYWYRQDPGQGLRLIYYSQIVNDFQKGDIAEGYSVSREKKESFPLTVTSAQKNPTAFYLCASSHPPGRTSTDTQYFGPGTRLTVL.